The next 12 T cell receptor beta chains were all read from a single sample in a study of blood T cell repertoires in COVID-19. Data came from immunoSEQ multiplex PCR; TCRdb stores just in-frame clones and leaves some out. The table includes 170,000 or so clones, about 88% detected once. What was sequenced was peripheral blood. The receptors were sampled from a man aged 60 to 69 with COVID-19, enrolled during active disease.

The chain couples TRBV27 to TRBJ1-2; 9 positions agree with TRBD1. The V and J ends lost 2 bases and 5 bases, in that order; junction bases with no gene match: 12. CDR1 is MNHEY and CDR2 is SMNVEV in the germline V gene (reference sequence). This CDR3 has 17 residues. The CDR3 spells CASSLLVPGQGRYGYTF. For the CDR3, the DNA is TGTGCCAGCAGTTTACTCGTCCCGGGACAGGGACGGTATGGCTACACCTTC.

The rearrangement links TRBV19 to TRBJ1-5; D is possibly TRBD1 (6 bases). Per germline, CDR1 LNHDA and CDR2 SQIVND (reference sequence). V was trimmed by 7 bases and J by 1 base, leaving 14 bases between them. The CDR3 runs 15 residues. The CDR3 nucleotides are TGTGCCAGTACCAGGGGCGAAGGAAGCAATCAGCCCCAGCATTTT. Protein product: CASTRGEGSNQPQHF.

The chain has TRBV28 and TRBJ2-1; TRBD1 aligns across 7 bases. This CDR3 is built from 15 residues. Trimming cost V 6 bases and J 9 bases; bases outside gene matches: 14. Germline values: CDR1 MDHEN, CDR2 SYDVKM. The CDR3 protein is CASSPDRVVFSEQFF. The CDR3 DNA follows: TGTGCCAGCAGCCCCGACAGGGTCGTTTTTAGTGAGCAGTTCTTC.

V usage is TRBV11-2 and J usage is TRBJ1-1; no clear D. V lost 1 base to trimming and J lost 4 bases, with 10 bases between them. The CDR3 sequence is 14 residues long. Germline V gene sequence: CDR1 SGHAT, CDR2 FQNNGV. The CDR3, as DNA: TGTGCCAGCAGCTTAGGGGCGCCGACCACTGAAGCTTTCTTT. Its translation: CASSLGAPTTEAFF.

The gene calls are TRBV14 and TRBJ2-7, with 12 bases aligning to TRBD2. The V and J ends lost 5 bases and 7 bases, in that order; junction bases with no gene match: 9. The CDR3 has 15 amino acids. Germline loops: CDR1 SGHDN, CDR2 FVKESK. The CDR3 loop reads CASSYVASGREEQYF. Here the CDR3 DNA reads TGTGCCAGCAGCTACGTGGCTAGCGGGAGGGAGGAGCAGTACTTC.

CDR3 loop: CASSLGTGTVANEKLFF. For the CDR3, the DNA is TGTGCCAGCAGCCTCGGGACAGGAACTGTAGCTAATGAAAAACTGTTTTTT. The chain recombines TRBV7-9 with TRBJ1-4; 8 bases are a match to TRBD1. The J segment lost 3 bases and the V segment lost 5 bases, leaving 11 bases of the junction unmatched. Germline V gene sequence: CDR1 SEHNR, CDR2 FQNEAQ (reference sequence). The CDR3 contains 17 residues.

This clone was detected only once. For the CDR3, the DNA is TGTGCCAGCTCACCACTAGCGGGATATAGTGGCTCCTACAATGAGCAGTTCTTC. It yields the protein CASSPLAGYSGSYNEQFF. The rearrangement joins TRBV18 to TRBJ2-1, with 8 bases fitting TRBD2. Germline CDR1 reads KGHSH; CDR2 reads LQKENI. The CDR3 sequence is 18 residues long. After removal of 1 base from V and 0 bases from J, the junction contained 8 bases not matched to a gene.

The genes are TRBV28 and TRBJ1-1, with a weak D call TRBD1 (6 bases). The CDR3 consists of 18 residues. Trimming shortened V by 6 bases and J by 1 base, and 24 bases separated the two germline ends. Germline CDR1 and CDR2: MDHEN and SYDVKM. The CDR3 DNA is TGTGCCAGCAGCCCCCCAGTGGGGGCCCAGGGACCGAACACTGAAGCTTTCTTT. Its translation: CASSPPVGAQGPNTEAFF.

The chain's CDR3 is CASSFWAGMNTEAFF. DNA of the CDR3: TGCGCCAGCAGCTTTTGGGCAGGGATGAACACTGAAGCTTTCTTT. The chain employs TRBV5-1 and TRBJ1-1, with a possible D match to TRBD1 (5 bases). Trimming took 2 bases from V and 0 from J, leaving 11 bases between them. Germline CDR1 and CDR2: SGHRS and YFSETQ. This CDR3 region has 15 residues.

The rearrangement links TRBV29-1 to TRBJ2-1, with TRBD1 identical over 7 bases. CDR1 is SQVTM and CDR2 is ANQGSEA in the germline V gene. V shed 7 bases and J 0 bases; nucleotides not matched to a gene: 9. The CDR3 has 15 residues. The chain's CDR3 is CSANRGVSSYNEQFF. CDR3 DNA sequence: TGCAGCGCCAACAGGGGAGTCAGCTCCTACAATGAGCAGTTCTTC.

This chain joins TRBV11-1 and TRBJ1-1, with D possibly TRBD1 on 5 matching bases. The CDR3 extends over 14 amino acids. With 3 bases removed from V and 2 bases from J, the gap between germline ends came to 10 bases. Per germline, CDR1 SGHAT and CDR2 FQDESV (reference sequence). This chain's CDR3 is CASSLGGDNTEAFF. CDR3 DNA: TGTGCCAGCAGCTTGGGGGGGGATAACACTGAAGCTTTCTTT.

This CDR3 reads CASSRSAGGWPYEQYF. The CDR3 coding sequence is TGCGCCAGCAGCCGCAGTGCCGGGGGTTGGCCCTACGAGCAGTACTTC. The chain has TRBV4-1 and TRBJ2-7; perhaps TRBD2 as D (6 bases). V lost 4 bases and J 2 bases, leaving 18 bases between the germline ends. CDR1 MGHRA and CDR2 YSYEKL come from the germline V gene. The CDR3 covers 16 residues.